The present TCR beta chain was sequenced within a study of cytomegalovirus exposure and HLA in healthy donors. Turning to the study itself: The roughly 120 validation repertoires used the same platform as the 550 to 700 first-cohort repertoires (as reported by a later analysis).

Study-wide results and limits: As confirmed in vitro, a few CMV-associated chains were specific for CMV antigens. In the roughly 120 validation repertoires, a later analysis found that first-cohort TCR clusters tended to co-occur. According to the study, 160 or so TCR beta chains were cytomegalovirus-associated.

Assay used: immunoSEQ multiplex PCR; TCRdb lists only in-frame clones, some missing. This table holds 80,000 to 100,000 clones, 87% found once. This clone has only one observation. Its specificity is unknown. Trimming took 6 bases from V and 5 from J; bases not matched to a gene: 7. Looked up from germline, CDR1 is MNHEY and CDR2 is SMNVEV (reference sequence). The CDR3 length is 16 residues. The TCR comes from a woman aged 30 to 39 in good health and CMV-seronegative. Sequencing used PBMCs. The chain recombines TRBV27 with TRBJ2-5, with 15 bases that match TRBD2. Written as DNA, the CDR3 is TGTGCCAGCAGCGGACTAGCGGGAGGGAGGAGGGAGACCCAGTACTTC. Its translation is CASSGLAGGRRETQYF.